These 28 T cell receptor beta chains originate from one sample sequenced in a study of vaccination and CD4 T cells after COVID-19. As for treatment: approximately 11-day PBMC culture with coronavirus spike peptide pools or control peptides (ViraFEST assay). Cultured CD4+ T-cell DNA underwent Oncomine TCR Beta short-read sequencing. In TCRdb, the PCR reads were re-called with MiXCR into one record per CDR3 protein. This table holds some 14,000 distinct CDR3 sequences, under 55% found once. The antigens these receptors bind are not known. Material: CD4+ T cells from blood, cultured in vitro, obtained after SARS-CoV-2 vaccination. Receptors originate from a human donor who had recovered from COVID-19.

The rearrangement joins TRBV20-1 to TRBJ1-5, with D perhaps TRBD1 (5 bases). The CDR3 length is 19 residues. V lost 2 bases, J lost 0 bases, and 23 bases lay in between. Germline V gene data show CDR1 as DFQATT and CDR2 as SNEGSKA (reference sequence). The CDR3, as DNA: TGCAGTGCTAGACGACCCGGGACTTCTCCCCCTTATAGCAATCAGCCCCAGCATTTT. Amino acid sequence: CSARRPGTSPPYSNQPQHF.

The genes are TRBV19 and TRBJ1-5; 9 bases line up with TRBD1. The germline CDR1 and CDR2 sequences are LNHDA and SQIVND (reference sequence). V lost 4 bases, J lost 4 bases, and 2 bases stayed unmatched. This CDR3 contains 14 residues. CDR3 nucleotide sequence: TGTGCCAGTAGTACACAGGGGGCGAATCAGCCCCAGCATTTT. Translated, it gives CASSTQGANQPQHF. Full variable domain (outside the CDR3, taken from reference TRBV19 and TRBJ1-5): DGGITQSPKYLFRKEGQNVTLSCEQNLNHDAMYWYRQDPGQGLRLIYYSQIVNDFQKGDIAEGYSVSREKKESFPLTVTSAQKNPTAFYLCASSTQGANQPQHFGDGTRLSIL.

V is TRBV2 and J is TRBJ2-2; D remains ambiguous. Per the germline V gene, CDR1 is SNHLY and CDR2 is FYNNEI. V was clipped by 1 base and J by 3 bases, with 6 bases between them. This CDR3 comprises 14 residues. The CDR3 loop reads CASSEVPDTGELFF. The CDR3 DNA reads TGTGCCAGCAGTGAAGTTCCGGACACCGGGGAGCTGTTTTTT.

V and J are TRBV21-1 and TRBJ1-5. TRBV21-1 is termed a pseudogene. The CDR3 runs to 14 residues. CDR3 DNA sequence: TGTGCCAGCAGCAAAGGGATCGGCAATCAGCCCCAGCATTTT. Its translation: CASSKGIGNQPQHF.

This clonotype was seen a few times. The J gene is TRBJ2-3, the V gene TRBV19; 12 nucleotides match TRBD1. Germline V gene sequence: CDR1 LNHDA, CDR2 SQIVND (reference sequence). The length of the CDR3 is 16 residues. V shed 6 bases and J 7 bases; nucleotides not matched to a gene: 11. The CDR3 DNA sequence: TGTGCCAGTAGAGCATCTCGCGGGACAGGGGGCTATACGCAGTATTTT. Its translation: CASRASRGTGGYTQYF.

This clonotype was seen only a few times. V is TRBV20-1 and J is TRBJ2-1, with no clear D. Between the trimmed V and J ends, which lost 3 bases and 10 bases, there was a span of 13 bases. CDR1 and CDR2 (germline): DFQATT, SNEGSKA (reference sequence). The length of the CDR3 is 12 residues. CDR3 loop: CSARAGQMEQFF. In nucleotides, the CDR3 is TGCAGTGCTAGGGCTGGTCAGATGGAGCAGTTCTTC.

This sequence joins TRBV20-1 and TRBJ2-1; TRBD2 aligns across 12 bases. The CDR3 sequence is 16 residues long. Germline loops: CDR1 DFQATT, CDR2 SNEGSKA (reference sequence). With 1 base clipped from V and 3 bases from J, the junction kept 4 bases outside the gene matches. CDR3 sequence reads: CSARGLTSGSYNEQFF. In DNA form, the CDR3 reads TGCAGTGCTAGAGGACTGACTAGCGGGAGCTACAATGAGCAGTTCTTC.

The chain has TRBV6-1 and TRBJ1-2; D uncertain. Germline V lookup: CDR1 MNHNS, CDR2 SASEGT. The germline V and J ends were trimmed by 1 base and 8 bases, with 11 bases remaining between them. CDR3 size: 13 residues. In DNA form, the CDR3 reads TGTGCCAGCAGTGAAGGCGGACCGTTGGGCTACACCTTC. Translated, it gives CASSEGGPLGYTF.

The J gene is TRBJ2-2, the V gene TRBV6-1, with 10 bases fitting TRBD2. After removal of 8 bases from V and 3 bases from J, the junction contained 9 bases not matched to a gene. Per the germline V gene, CDR1 is MNHNS and CDR2 is SASEGT. The CDR3 is 16 residues long. In DNA form, the CDR3 reads TGTGCCAGCGGGGCGTTAGCGGGAGGCTACACCGGGGAGCTGTTTTTT. Translating it yields CASGALAGGYTGELFF.

This clonotype appeared a few times. CDR3 residues: CSASGTSGGETQYF. In DNA, the CDR3 is TGCAGTGCTTCCGGGACCTCCGGGGGGGAGACCCAGTACTTC. V and J are TRBV20-1 and TRBJ2-5; TRBD2 matches 7 bases. Germline V gene data show CDR1 as DFQATT and CDR2 as SNEGSKA (reference sequence). V lost 5 bases and J lost 5; bases outside the gene matches: 11. This CDR3 has 14 amino acids.

The gene calls are TRBV5-4 and TRBJ2-7; 13 nucleotides line up with TRBD2. The J call may be wrong; the DNA end is better matched by TRBJ2-5. The CDR3 is 16 amino acids. Germline lookup yields CDR1 SGHNT and CDR2 YYREEE (reference sequence). The DNA for the CDR3 is TGTGCCAGCAGCTCAGGACTAGCGGGAGAGAGAGAGACCCAGTACTTC. As protein: CASSSGLAGERETQYF.

V gene TRBV25-1 combines with J gene TRBJ2-7; the D gene is possibly TRBD2 (5 bases). V lost 8 bases and J 3 bases, leaving 23 bases between the germline ends. Germline assignment: CDR1 MGHDK and CDR2 SYGVNS. The CDR3 runs to 16 residues. The CDR3 reads CASRGQMHPFYYEQYF. The CDR3, as DNA: TGTGCCAGCCGAGGGCAGATGCATCCCTTTTACTACGAGCAGTACTTC.

This chain joins TRBV7-9 and TRBJ1-5; D perhaps matches TRBD1 (6 bases). The CDR3 consists of 17 residues. Trimming pared 5 bases from V and 5 bases from J, leaving 22 bases between. CDR1 SEHNR and CDR2 FQNEAQ come from the germline V gene (reference sequence). The CDR3 protein is CASSRGTAQGYDQPQHF. Written as DNA, the CDR3 is TGTGCCAGCAGCCGAGGTACCGCACAGGGCTACGATCAGCCCCAGCATTTT.

The chain links TRBV7-8 to TRBJ1-3; D remains ambiguous. The CDR3 is 13 residues long. Trimming took off 3 bases at V and 1 base at J, with 4 bases between the two ends. CDR1 is SGHVS and CDR2 is FQNEAQ in the germline V gene. The DNA of the CDR3 is TGTGCCAGCAGCTTGGGTTCTGGAAACACCATATATTTT. This encodes CASSLGSGNTIYF.

This clonotype came up once. The V and J genes are TRBV5-4 and TRBJ1-6; D perhaps matches TRBD1 (5 bases). This CDR3 is built from 14 residues. Germline lookup yields CDR1 SGHNT and CDR2 YYREEE (reference sequence). V was shortened by 5 bases and J by 6 bases, with 12 bases between the two germline ends. The CDR3 here is CASRGGGGNSPLHF. DNA for the CDR3: TGTGCCAGCAGGGGTGGGGGAGGTAATTCACCCCTCCACTTT.

This sequence joins TRBV15 and TRBJ2-3; D is perhaps TRBD1 (6 bases). The V and J ends lost 4 bases and 4 bases respectively, with 12 bases between them. This CDR3 region has 14 residues. Germline CDR1 reads LNHNV; CDR2 reads YYDKDF (reference sequence). The CDR3 DNA reads as TGTGCCACCAGCACCCGCCAGGGGCCAGATACGCAGTATTTT. It encodes CATSTRQGPDTQYF. Based on the CDR3 plus reference TRBV15 and TRBJ2-3, the full variable domain is DAMVIQNPRYQVTQFGKPVTLSCSQTLNHNVMYWYQQKSSQAPKLLFHYYDKDFNNEADTPDNFQSRRPNTSFCFLDIRSPGLGDTAMYLCATSTRQGPDTQYFGPGTRLTVL.

The gene calls are TRBV7-9 and TRBJ2-3; 9 bases agree with TRBD1. Germline assignment: CDR1 SEHNR and CDR2 FQNEAQ (reference sequence). The V and J ends lost 5 bases and 6 bases, in that order; junction bases with no gene match: 6. This CDR3 spans 14 amino acids. CDR3 coding DNA: TGTGCCAGCAGCGCAGACAGGGGGTTCGATACGCAGTATTTT. Translating it yields CASSADRGFDTQYF.

This clonotype was counted only a few times. V gene TRBV19 combines with J gene TRBJ2-7; D perhaps matches TRBD2 (5 bases). Germline-derived CDR1 and CDR2 are LNHDA and SQIVND (reference sequence). The CDR3 contains 14 residues. Deletions cut 3 bases from V and 3 bases from J, with 12 bases between. The CDR3 coding sequence is TGTGCCAGTAGTATCCTGTTTGGAGGCTACGAGCAGTACTTC. Its protein is CASSILFGGYEQYF. The full variable domain, rest sourced from reference TRBV19 and TRBJ2-7, is DGGITQSPKYLFRKEGQNVTLSCEQNLNHDAMYWYRQDPGQGLRLIYYSQIVNDFQKGDIAEGYSVSREKKESFPLTVTSAQKNPTAFYLCASSILFGGYEQYFGPGTRLTVT.

This chain links TRBV7-9 with TRBJ2-1; D not certain. Looked up from germline, CDR1 is SEHNR and CDR2 is FQNEAQ (reference sequence). V gave up 7 bases and J gave up 7 bases, with 11 bases separating them. This CDR3 has 12 amino acids. The CDR3 loop is CASTSLENEQFF. Here the CDR3 DNA reads TGTGCCAGCACCTCCCTGGAAAATGAGCAGTTCTTC.

The chain carries TRBV15 and TRBJ2-1; the D call may be TRBD1 or TRBD2 (5 bases each). The CDR3 sequence is 14 residues long. The germline V gene encodes CDR1 LNHNV and CDR2 YYDKDF (reference sequence). Trimming pared 0 bases from V and 5 bases from J, leaving 8 bases between. CDR3 sequence reads: CATSRDVGHNEQFF. In DNA form, the CDR3 reads TGTGCCACCAGCAGAGATGTGGGACACAATGAGCAGTTCTTC.

The chain has TRBV5-1 and TRBJ1-1; the D is unclear. The CDR3 has 13 residues. V was trimmed by 2 bases and J by 1 base, leaving 6 bases between them. Germline V gene lookup returns CDR1 SGHRS and CDR2 YFSETQ. The CDR3 loop reads CASSFRGNTEAFF. CDR3 in DNA: TGCGCCAGCAGCTTTCGGGGGAACACTGAAGCTTTCTTT.

The chain uses TRBV6-5 and TRBJ2-3; 10 nucleotides match TRBD2. From germline, CDR1 is MNHEY and CDR2 SVGAGI. This CDR3 is 15 amino acids long. The V segment lost 2 bases and the J segment 3 bases; nucleotides outside the gene matches: 2. CDR3 in amino acids: CASSYGTSVTDTQYF. In DNA form, the CDR3 reads TGTGCCAGCAGTTACGGGACTAGCGTAACAGATACGCAGTATTTT.

The chain combines TRBV6-1 with TRBJ2-7, with 10 bases identical to TRBD1. The CDR3 covers 14 residues. The V gene end was trimmed by 6 bases and the J gene end by 2 bases; junction bases not matched to a gene: 4. The germline V gene encodes CDR1 MNHNS and CDR2 SASEGT. The CDR3 DNA reads as TGTGCCAGCAGGGGACAGGGGAAGACCTACGAGCAGTACTTC. As protein: CASRGQGKTYEQYF.

The chain carries TRBV28 and TRBJ2-5, with D possibly being TRBD1 (5 bases). Germline CDR1 and CDR2: MDHEN and SYDVKM. The CDR3 is 13 residues long. Trimming removed 6 bases from V and 4 bases from J, with 12 bases in between. CDR3: CASSRVVGETQYF. In DNA, the CDR3 is TGTGCCAGCAGCAGGGTGGTAGGAGAGACCCAGTACTTC. The full variable domain, rest sourced from reference TRBV28 and TRBJ2-5, is DVKVTQSSRYLVKRTGEKVFLECVQDMDHENMFWYRQDPGLGLRLIYFSYDVKMKEKGDIPEGYSVSREKKERFSLILESASTNQTSMYLCASSRVVGETQYFGPGTRLLVL.

The J gene is TRBJ2-2, the V gene TRBV2; D possibly corresponds to TRBD2 (6 bases). Between the trimmed V and J ends, which lost 3 bases and 6 bases, there was a span of 17 bases. CDR1 is SNHLY and CDR2 is FYNNEI in the germline V gene. CDR3 length: 16 amino acids. The CDR3: CASSELGGEGAGELFF. The CDR3 DNA is TGTGCCAGCAGTGAGCTCGGGGGAGAGGGTGCCGGGGAGCTGTTTTTT.

V usage is TRBV29-1 and J usage is TRBJ2-3; D gene unclear. V lost 4 bases to trimming and J lost 4 bases, with 6 bases between them. Germline CDR1 is SQVTM and CDR2 is ANQGSEA. The CDR3 loop spans 11 amino acids. CDR3 nucleotide sequence: TGCAGCGTTGTACCGGCAGATACGCAGTATTTT. The encoded protein is CSVVPADTQYF.

This clonotype was seen a handful of times. The V and J genes are TRBV6-2 or TRBV6-3 and TRBJ1-5; tentatively, D is TRBD1 (6 bases). The V gene lost 6 bases and the J gene lost 3 bases, with 12 bases spanning the gap. CDR3 size: 14 residues. Germline CDR1 reads MNHEY; CDR2 reads SVGEGT. In DNA form, the CDR3 reads TGTGCCAGCAGGCGGACAGTGCCCAATCAGCCCCAGCATTTT. Its translation is CASRRTVPNQPQHF.

Only a few counts were recorded for this clonotype. The rearrangement links TRBV7-9 to TRBJ2-1; unclear D gene. Germline CDR1 and CDR2: SEHNR and FQNEAQ (reference sequence). V was clipped by 4 bases and J by 0 bases, with 13 bases between them. The CDR3 extends over 16 amino acids. CDR3 bases: TGTGCCAGCAGCTCGACAAAGTTGCTCTCCTACAATGAGCAGTTCTTC. It yields the protein CASSSTKLLSYNEQFF.